Listed below are T cell receptor beta chains from one sample, sequenced in a study of blood T cell repertoires in COVID-19. Sequenced by immunoSEQ multiplex PCR; TCRdb stores in-frame clones only, minus some. The repertoire holds around 180,000 clones, 80% to 90% seen once, with approximately 12% in the top ten. Specimen: peripheral blood. The receptors were sampled from an elderly woman with COVID-19, enrolled during active disease. The CDR3 runs from the conserved cysteine through the conserved F or W. D genes are given only for firm matches. Clone size appears in some rows only: once, few, many, or a class for an expanded clone.

14 TRBJ1-3 - TRBV5-6 TRBD1 CASSWTGSGNTIYF TGTGCCAGCAGTTGGACAGGGTCCGGAAACACCATATATTTT
14 TRBJ2-2 - TRBV6-5 - CASTGQRSTGELFF TGTGCCAGCACAGGACAGCGATCCACCGGGGAGCTGTTTTTT
15 TRBJ2-7 many TRBV7-9 - CASSLTAGRSYEQYF TGTGCCAGCAGCTTGACGGCGGGACGGTCCTACGAGCAGTACTTC
15 TRBJ2-5 - TRBV3-1/TRBV3-2 TRBD2 CASRSRTSGDQTQYF TGTGCCAGCAGGTCCCGGACTAGCGGGGATCAGACCCAGTACTTC
13 TRBJ1-2 - TRBV7-2 - CASSLVRGSAETF TGTGCCAGCAGCTTAGTTAGGGGTTCGGCTGAGACCTTC
14 TRBJ2-3 - TRBV7-2 TRBD2 CASSLARGVDTQYF TGTGCCAGCAGCTTAGCACGGGGGGTGGATACGCAGTATTTT
18 TRBJ2-2 few TRBV3-1/TRBV3-2 - CASSQARTGTFMSGELFF TGTGCCAGCAGCCAGGCCCGAACCGGGACATTTATGAGCGGGGAGCTGTTTTTT
15 TRBJ1-5 - TRBV24-1 - CATSVDRPSNQPQHF TGTGCCACCAGTGTCGACAGGCCTAGCAATCAGCCCCAGCATTTT
13 TRBJ2-4 - TRBV6-4 TRBD1 CASSVGTVNIQYF TGTGCCAGCAGTGTGGGGACAGTAAACATTCAGTACTTC
13 TRBJ2-1 - TRBV27 - CASSYGSYNEQFF TGTGCCAGCAGTTACGGGAGCTACAATGAGCAGTTCTTC
15 TRBJ2-7 - TRBV4-3 TRBD1 CASSQGDRAPYEQYF TGCGCCAGCAGCCAAGGGGACAGGGCCCCCTACGAGCAGTACTTC
13 TRBJ1-2 once TRBV5-6 TRBD1 CASRSTGNYGYTF TGTGCCAGCAGATCGACAGGGAACTATGGCTACACCTTC
11 TRBJ1-1 - TRBV28 - CASSLSGALFF TGTGCCAGCAGTTTATCAGGGGCCCTTTTCTTT
15 TRBJ2-7 - TRBV11-2 - CASSPRAGSSYEQYF TGTGCCAGCAGCCCACGGGCGGGGAGCTCCTACGAGCAGTACTTC
17 TRBJ2-3 - TRBV6-2/TRBV6-3 TRBD2 CASSYSNPSGDTDTQYF TGTGCCAGCAGTTACTCGAATCCTAGCGGGGACACAGATACGCAGTATTTT
14 TRBJ1-6 - TRBV9 TRBD1 CASSPGTGRERLHF TGTGCCAGCAGCCCAGGGACAGGGAGGGAGCGGCTCCACTTT
15 TRBJ2-2 - TRBV5-5 - CASSGVVRNTGELFF TGTGCCAGCAGCGGTGTCGTGAGGAACACCGGGGAGCTGTTTTTT
17 TRBJ2-3 few TRBV3-1/TRBV3-2 - CASSPRPGHLSTDTQYF TGTGCCAGCAGCCCCCGTCCGGGACACCTTAGCACAGATACGCAGTATTTT
13 TRBJ1-4 - TRBV5-1 TRBD1 CASSGDRNEKLFF TGCGCCAGCAGCGGGGACAGAAATGAAAAACTGTTTTTT
15 TRBJ1-2 - TRBV28 - CASSLNGGYNYGYTF TGTGCCAGCAGTTTGAATGGCGGATATAACTATGGCTACACCTTC
12 TRBJ2-5 - TRBV4-1 - CASSLTGETQYF TGCGCCAGCAGCCTCACCGGGGAGACCCAGTACTTC
13 TRBJ2-7 - TRBV12-3/TRBV12-4 TRBD1 CASKGTGAAEQYF TGTGCCAGCAAAGGGACAGGGGCGGCCGAGCAGTACTTC
15 TRBJ2-7 - TRBV11-3 TRBD2 CASSSGGLAGYEQYF TGTGCCAGCAGCTCCGGCGGACTAGCAGGCTACGAGCAGTACTTC
16 TRBJ2-3 - TRBV10-2 TRBD2 CASRGRAGGLTDTQYF TGCGCCAGCAGGGGGCGAGCGGGGGGCCTCACAGATACGCAGTATTTT
18 TRBJ1-1 - TRBV5-6 TRBD1 CASSPAYVNRGRATEAFF TGTGCCAGCAGCCCTGCGTATGTGAACAGGGGGCGCGCCACTGAAGCTTTCTTT